This T cell receptor (beta chain) was captured in a study of T-cell memory formation after mild COVID-19. Germline V lookup: CDR1 KGHSH, CDR2 LQKENI. The CDR3 is 16 amino acids. With 3 bases clipped from V and 2 bases from J, the junction kept 7 bases outside the gene matches. In its sample, this clonotype was seen a few times. Constant-segment-primed 5'RACE gave TCR alpha and TCR beta cDNA libraries with sample barcodes and UMIs. TCRdb ran MiXCR on the 5' RACE reads and lists one entry per CDR3 protein. The sample yields roughly 130,000 distinct CDR3 sequences, over 15% seen once. This TCR was recovered from a man younger than 35 who had mild COVID-19 (a few samples of this study predate the infection). Cell type and time point are not known. J is TRBJ2-5 and V is TRBV18; 9 nucleotides line up with TRBD1. The sequenced sample consisted of PBMCs or a T cell subset sorted from them (not recorded which). The CDR3 loop reads CASSPPPGTGQETQYF. The DNA of the CDR3 is TGTGCCAGCTCACCCCCTCCTGGGACAGGGCAAGAGACCCAGTACTTC.